This T cell receptor (beta chain) originates from a study of human T cells and chemical hapten exposure. Turning to the study itself: All through the roughly 24-week study, the scalp of each patient received diphenylcyclopropenone doses weekly. Study outcomes and limitations: As patch test score rose, PT1 expanded TCR counts tended to rise as well.

TCRdb itself ran the RACE reads through MiXCR, one entry per CDR3 protein. In the table there are 95,000 to 150,000 distinct CDR3 sequences, 11% of which are singletons. This clonotype has ten or more counts. Its antigen is as yet unknown. Time point noted: patch test 3, about 24 weeks after DPC sensitization. As to treatment: therapeutic diphenylcyclopropenone sensitization with weekly scalp DPC. This receptor was obtained from a woman in her forties or fifties with alopecia areata. Some clones in this sample may be carry-over from other donors' samples. The sequenced sample was whole blood, obtained in connection with sensitization to the hapten diphenylcyclopropenone (DPC).

DNA for the CDR3: TGTGCCAGCAGTTTACCCCGACTAGCGGGAGTGCGTGAGCAGTTCTTC. Protein: CASSLPRLAGVREQFF. The V call is TRBV12-3 or TRBV12-4, the J call TRBJ2-1, with 12 bases aligning to TRBD2. Unmatched junction bases numbered 8, after V lost 2 bases and J lost 9 bases. The CDR3 extends over 16 amino acids.